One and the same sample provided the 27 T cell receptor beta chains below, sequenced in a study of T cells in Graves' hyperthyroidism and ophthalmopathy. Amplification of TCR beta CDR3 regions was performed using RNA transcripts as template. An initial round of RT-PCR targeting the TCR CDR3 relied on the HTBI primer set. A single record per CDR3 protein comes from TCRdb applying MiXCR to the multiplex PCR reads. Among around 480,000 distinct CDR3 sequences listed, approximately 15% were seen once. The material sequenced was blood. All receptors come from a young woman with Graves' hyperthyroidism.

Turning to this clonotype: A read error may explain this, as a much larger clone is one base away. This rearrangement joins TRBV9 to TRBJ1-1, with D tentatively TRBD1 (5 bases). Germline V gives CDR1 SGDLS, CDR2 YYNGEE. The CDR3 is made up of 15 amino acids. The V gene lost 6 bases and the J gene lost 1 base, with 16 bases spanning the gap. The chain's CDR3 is CASIALWGGNTEAFF. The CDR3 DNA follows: TGTGCCAGCATCGCCTTGTGGGGCGGGAACACTGAAGCTTTCTTT.

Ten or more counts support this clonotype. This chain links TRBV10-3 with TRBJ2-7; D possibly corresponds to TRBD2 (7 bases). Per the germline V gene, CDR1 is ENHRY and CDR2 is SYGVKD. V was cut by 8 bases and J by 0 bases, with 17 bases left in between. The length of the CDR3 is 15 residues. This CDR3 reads CAIGGADMSSYEQYF. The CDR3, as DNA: TGTGCCATCGGGGGGGCGGACATGAGCTCCTACGAGCAGTACTTC.

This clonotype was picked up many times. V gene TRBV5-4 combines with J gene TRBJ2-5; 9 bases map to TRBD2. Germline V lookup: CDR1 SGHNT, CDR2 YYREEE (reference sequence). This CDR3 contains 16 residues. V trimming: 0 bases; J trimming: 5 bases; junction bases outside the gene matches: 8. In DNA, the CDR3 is TGTGCCAGCAGCTTGGCCGCGGGAGGGCGGTCGGAGACCCAGTACTTC. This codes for CASSLAAGGRSETQYF.

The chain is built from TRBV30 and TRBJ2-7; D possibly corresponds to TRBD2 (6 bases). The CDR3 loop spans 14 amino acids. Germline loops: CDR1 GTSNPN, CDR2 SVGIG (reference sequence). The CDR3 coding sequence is TGTGCCTGGAGTGTCCGGGGGAGCTCCTACGAGCAGCACGTC. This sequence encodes CAWSVRGSSYEQHV.

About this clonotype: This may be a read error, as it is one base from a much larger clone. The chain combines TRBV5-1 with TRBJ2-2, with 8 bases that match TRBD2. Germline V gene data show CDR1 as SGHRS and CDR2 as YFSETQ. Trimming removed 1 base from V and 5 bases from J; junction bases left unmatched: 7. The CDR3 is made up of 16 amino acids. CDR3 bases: TGCGCCAGCAGCTTGTTAGGGACTAGTATGACCGGGGAGCTGTTTTTT. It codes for CASSLLGTSMTGELFF.

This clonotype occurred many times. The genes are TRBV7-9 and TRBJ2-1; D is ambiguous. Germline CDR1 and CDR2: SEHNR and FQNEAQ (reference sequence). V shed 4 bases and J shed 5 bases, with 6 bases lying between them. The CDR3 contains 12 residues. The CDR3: CASSSRNNEQFF. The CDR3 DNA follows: TGTGCCAGCAGCTCGCGTAACAATGAGCAGTTCTTC.

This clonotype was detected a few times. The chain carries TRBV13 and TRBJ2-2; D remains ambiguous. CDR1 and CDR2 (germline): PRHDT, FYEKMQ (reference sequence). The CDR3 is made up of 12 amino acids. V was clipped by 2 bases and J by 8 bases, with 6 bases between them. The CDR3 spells CASSLSEGELFF. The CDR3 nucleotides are TGTGCCAGCAGCTTATCGGAGGGGGAGCTGTTTTTT.

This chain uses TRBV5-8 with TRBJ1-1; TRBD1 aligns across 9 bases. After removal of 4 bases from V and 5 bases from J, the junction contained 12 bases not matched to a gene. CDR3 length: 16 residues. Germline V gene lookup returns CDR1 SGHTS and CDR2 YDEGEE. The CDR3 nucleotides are TGTGCCAGCAGCCTAGGGACAGGGTTTGCTTTGACTGAAGCTTTCTTT. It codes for CASSLGTGFALTEAFF. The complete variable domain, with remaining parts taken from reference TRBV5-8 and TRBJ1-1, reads EAGVTQSPTHLIKTRGQQATLRCSPISGHTSVYWYQQALGLGLQFLLWYDEGEERNRGNFPPRFSGRQFPNYSSELNVNALELEDSALYLCASSLGTGFALTEAFFGQGTRLTVV.

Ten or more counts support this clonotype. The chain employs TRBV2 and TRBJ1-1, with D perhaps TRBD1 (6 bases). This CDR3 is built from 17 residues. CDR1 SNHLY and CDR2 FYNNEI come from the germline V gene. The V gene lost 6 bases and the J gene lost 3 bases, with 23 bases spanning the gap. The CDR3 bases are TGTGCCAGCAGAGGTCCCCGTCTCAGGGGAATGTACACTGAAGCTTTCTTT. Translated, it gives CASRGPRLRGMYTEAFF.

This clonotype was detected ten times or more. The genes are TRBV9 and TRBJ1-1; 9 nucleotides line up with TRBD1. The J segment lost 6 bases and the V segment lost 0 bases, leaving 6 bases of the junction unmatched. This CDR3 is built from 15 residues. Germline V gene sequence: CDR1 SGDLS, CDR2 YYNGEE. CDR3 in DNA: TGTGCCAGCAGCGTAGCCCAGGACAGGGGCGCTGAAGCTTTCTTT. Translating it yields CASSVAQDRGAEAFF. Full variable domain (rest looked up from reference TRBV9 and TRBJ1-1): DSGVTQTPKHLITATGQRVTLRCSPRSGDLSVYWYQQSLDQGLQFLIQYYNGEERAKGNILERFSAQQFPDLHSELNLSSLELGDSALYFCASSVAQDRGAEAFFGQGTRLTVV.

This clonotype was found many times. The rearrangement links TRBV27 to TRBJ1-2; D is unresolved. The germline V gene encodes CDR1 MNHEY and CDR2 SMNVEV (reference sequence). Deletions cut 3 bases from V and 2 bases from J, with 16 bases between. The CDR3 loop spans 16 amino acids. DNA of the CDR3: TGTGCCAGCAGTTTCCGATCGGGCCGACTAAACTATGGCTACACCTTC. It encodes CASSFRSGRLNYGYTF.

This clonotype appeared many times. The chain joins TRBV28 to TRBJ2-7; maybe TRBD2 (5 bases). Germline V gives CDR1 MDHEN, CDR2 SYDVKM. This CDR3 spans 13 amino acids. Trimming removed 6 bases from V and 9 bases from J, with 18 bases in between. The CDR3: CASSKERRIGQYF. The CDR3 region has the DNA TGTGCCAGCAGCAAAGAGAGGAGGATCGGGCAGTACTTC.

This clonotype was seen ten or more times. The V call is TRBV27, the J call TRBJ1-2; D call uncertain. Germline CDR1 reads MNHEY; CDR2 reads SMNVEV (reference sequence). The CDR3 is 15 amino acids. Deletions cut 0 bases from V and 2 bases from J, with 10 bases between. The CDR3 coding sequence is TGTGCCAGCAGTTTATCAGTACAGTTAAACTATGGCTACACCTTC. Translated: CASSLSVQLNYGYTF.

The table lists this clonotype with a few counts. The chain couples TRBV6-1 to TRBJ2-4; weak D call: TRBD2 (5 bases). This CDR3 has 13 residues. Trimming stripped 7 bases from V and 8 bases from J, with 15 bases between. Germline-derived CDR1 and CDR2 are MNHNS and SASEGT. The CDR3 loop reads CASNMGTGYIQYF. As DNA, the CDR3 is TGTGCCAGCAACATGGGTACGGGGTACATTCAGTACTTC.

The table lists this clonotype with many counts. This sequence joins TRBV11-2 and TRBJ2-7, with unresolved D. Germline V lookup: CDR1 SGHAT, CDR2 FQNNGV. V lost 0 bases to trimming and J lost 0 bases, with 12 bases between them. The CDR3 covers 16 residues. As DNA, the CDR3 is TGTGCCAGCAGCTTAGATCAAGGTTGGGGCTCCTACGAGCAGTACTTC. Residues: CASSLDQGWGSYEQYF.

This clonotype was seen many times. CDR3 residues: CASGLFGTSGNGWNEQFF. CDR3 DNA: TGTGCTAGTGGTTTGTTTGGGACTAGCGGGAATGGTTGGAATGAGCAGTTCTTC. The rearrangement links TRBV12-5 to TRBJ2-1; 13 nucleotides line up with TRBD2. CDR3 length equals 18 residues. The germline CDR1 and CDR2 sequences are LGHNT and FRNRAP. V trimming: 2 bases; J trimming: 7 bases; junction bases outside the gene matches: 11.

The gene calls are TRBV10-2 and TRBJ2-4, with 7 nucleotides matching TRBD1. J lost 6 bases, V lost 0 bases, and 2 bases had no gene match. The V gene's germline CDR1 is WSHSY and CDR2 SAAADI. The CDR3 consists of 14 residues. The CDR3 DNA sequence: TGCGCCAGCAGTGAGTCGACAGGGAGAAACATTCAGTACTTC. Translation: CASSESTGRNIQYF.

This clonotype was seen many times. The CDR3 DNA reads as TGTGCCAGTAGTCCTAACCACCAAAGGGGTCAGCCCCAGCATTTT. Protein sequence: CASSPNHQRGQPQHF. The chain combines TRBV19 with TRBJ1-5; D perhaps matches TRBD1 (5 bases). The CDR3 spans 15 residues. Germline values: CDR1 LNHDA, CDR2 SQIVND (reference sequence). V was shortened by 5 bases and J by 6 bases, with 17 bases between the two germline ends.

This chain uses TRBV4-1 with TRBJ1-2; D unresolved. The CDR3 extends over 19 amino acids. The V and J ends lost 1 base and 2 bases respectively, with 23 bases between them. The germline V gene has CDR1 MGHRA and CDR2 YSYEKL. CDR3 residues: CASSQGVGKRELRNYGYTF. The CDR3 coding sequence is TGCGCCAGCAGCCAAGGAGTCGGGAAAAGGGAACTGAGGAACTATGGCTACACCTTC.

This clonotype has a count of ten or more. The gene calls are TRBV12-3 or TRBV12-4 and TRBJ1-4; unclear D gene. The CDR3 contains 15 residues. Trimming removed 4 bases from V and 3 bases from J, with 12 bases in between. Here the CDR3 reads CASSSDWGANEKLFF. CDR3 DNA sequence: TGTGCCAGCAGTTCGGACTGGGGAGCTAATGAAAAACTGTTTTTT.

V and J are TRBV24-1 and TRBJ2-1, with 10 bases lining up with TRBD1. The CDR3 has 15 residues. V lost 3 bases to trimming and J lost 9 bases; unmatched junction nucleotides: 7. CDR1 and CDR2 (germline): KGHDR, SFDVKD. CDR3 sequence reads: CATSDRGTGDFEQFF. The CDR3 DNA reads TGTGCCACCAGTGATCGAGGGACAGGGGATTTTGAGCAGTTCTTC.

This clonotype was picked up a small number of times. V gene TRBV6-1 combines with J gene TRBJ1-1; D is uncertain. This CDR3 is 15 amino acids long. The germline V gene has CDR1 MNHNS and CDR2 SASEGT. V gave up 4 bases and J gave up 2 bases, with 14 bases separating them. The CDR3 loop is CASSVTAGGNTEAFF. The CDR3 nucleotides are TGTGCCAGCAGTGTCACGGCAGGAGGAAACACTGAAGCTTTCTTT.

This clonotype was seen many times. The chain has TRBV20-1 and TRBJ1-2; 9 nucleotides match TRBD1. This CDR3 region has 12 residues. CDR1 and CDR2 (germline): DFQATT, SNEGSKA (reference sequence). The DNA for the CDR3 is TGCACAGCGAGGACAGGGGCGTATGGCTACACCTTC. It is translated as CTARTGAYGYTF.

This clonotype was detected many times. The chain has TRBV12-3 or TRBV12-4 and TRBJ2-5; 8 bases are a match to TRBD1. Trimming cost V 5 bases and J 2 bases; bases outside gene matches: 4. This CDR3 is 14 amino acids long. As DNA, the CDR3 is TGTGCCAGCAGTCCCGGGACAGGTCAAGAGACCCAGTACTTC. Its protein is CASSPGTGQETQYF.

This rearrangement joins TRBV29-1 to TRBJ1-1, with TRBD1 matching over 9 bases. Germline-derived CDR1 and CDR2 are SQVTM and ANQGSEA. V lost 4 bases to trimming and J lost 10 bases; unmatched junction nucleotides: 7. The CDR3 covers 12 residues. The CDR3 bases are TGCAGCGTTGGGGAACAGGGGGCAGTAGCTTTCTTT. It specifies CSVGEQGAVAFF. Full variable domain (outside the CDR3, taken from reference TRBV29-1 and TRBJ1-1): SAVISQKPSRDICQRGTSLTIQCQVDSQVTMMFWYRQQPGQSLTLIATANQGSEATYESGFVIDKFPISRPNLTFSTLTVSNMSPEDSSIYLCSVGEQGAVAFFGQGTRLTVV.

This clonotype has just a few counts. The CDR3 is CASRIIAAAKETQYF. The DNA of the CDR3 is TGTGCCAGCAGGATAATAGCAGCAGCGAAAGAGACCCAGTACTTC. The rearrangement joins TRBV6-1 to TRBJ2-5; D uncertain. Germline values: CDR1 MNHNS, CDR2 SASEGT. Trimming removed 6 bases from V and 3 bases from J, with 17 bases in between. The CDR3 totals 15 residues.

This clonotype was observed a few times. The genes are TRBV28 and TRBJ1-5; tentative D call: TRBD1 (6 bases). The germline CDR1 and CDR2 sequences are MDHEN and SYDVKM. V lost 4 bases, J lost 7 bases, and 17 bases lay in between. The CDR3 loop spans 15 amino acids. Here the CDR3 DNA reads TGTGCCAGCAGTTCCCCGGAGGGGGGGCGGCAGCCCCAGCATTTT. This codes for CASSSPEGGRQPQHF.